This TCR beta chain comes out of a study of T cells in Graves' hyperthyroidism and ophthalmopathy. Study in general: Once the initial diagnosis was made, peripheral blood was obtained before any treatment.

Amplification of TCR beta CDR3 regions was performed using RNA transcripts as template. HTBI primers were used for first-round RT-PCR of the TCR CDR3. One entry per CDR3 protein, called by TCRdb with MiXCR from the multiplex PCR reads. Seen here are 310,000 or so distinct CDR3 sequences, about 17% observed once, and the top ten hold roughly 50%. Among ophthalmopathy patients, the Clinical Activity Score reached at least 3, the NOSPECS grade reached at least 4, and duration remained under 3 months. Exclusion criteria comprised uncontrolled infection, other autoimmune disease, pregnancy or lactation. The study, taken as a whole, reports: The blood repertoire included most of the expanded thyroid clonotypes above 0.001.

V dropped 4 bases and J dropped 2; count of bases not matched to a gene: 6. The germline V gene encodes CDR1 LGHDT and CDR2 YNNKEL (reference sequence). The CDR3 runs to 15 residues. A note on this clonotype: The antigen remains undetermined.

V gene TRBV3-1 combines with J gene TRBJ2-7, with TRBD2 matching 9 bases. This TCR was recovered from a woman aged 60-75 years with Graves' ophthalmopathy. Sequencing was done on a sample of blood. The CDR3 spells CASSLTSGSTYEQYF. CDR3 in DNA: TGTGCCAGCAGCCTGACTAGCGGATCCACCTACGAGCAGTACTTC.